This T cell receptor (beta chain) was sequenced in a study of cytomegalovirus exposure and HLA in healthy donors. Notes on the study in general: TCR beta chains numbering some 160 were designated cytomegalovirus-associated. With high specificity and sensitivity, the classifier reportedly diagnosed cytomegalovirus status.

As regards this clone: Its cognate antigen is unknown.

60 Vbeta and 13 Jbeta primers were used in PCR. Sequenced by immunoSEQ multiplex PCR; TCRdb stores in-frame clones only, minus some. The data hold tens of thousands of clones, with around 85% observed a single time. V was cut by 4 bases and J by 4 bases, with 15 bases left in between. From germline, CDR1 is LGHNA and CDR2 YNFKEQ. This CDR3 spans 15 amino acids. The genes are TRBV4-2 and TRBJ2-3, with D perhaps TRBD2 (5 bases). Sequencing used PBMCs. This receptor was identified in a man aged 18 to 30 in good health and CMV-seronegative. DNA for the CDR3: TGTGCCAGCAGCCCCTCCCTAGCATCGGCAGATACGCAGTATTTT. This translates into CASSPSLASADTQYF.